The 5 T cell receptor beta chains below come from one sample, sequenced in a study of T cell responses to AZD1222 COVID-19 vaccine. Sequencing used immunoSEQ multiplex PCR; TCRdb keeps in-frame clones, though not all of them. The table records tens of thousands of clones, about 91% of them present only once. Sequences were derived from peripheral blood, sampled 28 days after the second dose of the MenACWY control vaccine. These receptor sequences come from an adult who received the MenACWY meningococcal vaccine as a control.

CDR3 residues: CASSVVGTGEGEQFF. The CDR3 DNA is TGTGCCAGCAGCGTAGTAGGGACAGGGGAAGGTGAGCAGTTCTTC. The chain combines TRBV9 with TRBJ2-1; 10 positions agree with TRBD1. This CDR3 is built from 15 residues. V was pared by 0 bases and J by 9 bases, with 6 bases of the junction left unmatched. The germline gives CDR1 SGDLS, CDR2 YYNGEE.

The chain is built from TRBV6-2 or TRBV6-3 and TRBJ1-1; possibly TRBD1 for D (6 bases). Germline V gives CDR1 MNHEY, CDR2 SVGEGT. The V end lost 0 bases, the J end lost 9 bases, and 8 bases lay between the germline ends. This CDR3 region has 12 residues. DNA for the CDR3: TGTGCCAGCAGTTACTCGAGGGGGAAAGCTTTCTTT. Protein sequence: CASSYSRGKAFF.

The rearrangement uses TRBV19 and TRBJ1-6; possibly TRBD1 for D (6 bases). Germline values: CDR1 LNHDA, CDR2 SQIVND (reference sequence). The CDR3 consists of 16 residues. Trimming stripped 7 bases from V and 7 bases from J, with 20 bases between. CDR3 amino acids: CASTPPGGQTNSPLHF. The CDR3 region has the DNA TGTGCCAGTACGCCCCCCGGGGGCCAGACCAATTCACCCCTCCACTTT. Full variable domain (remainder filled in from reference TRBV19 and TRBJ1-6): DGGITQSPKYLFRKEGQNVTLSCEQNLNHDAMYWYRQDPGQGLRLIYYSQIVNDFQKGDIAEGYSVSREKKESFPLTVTSAQKNPTAFYLCASTPPGGQTNSPLHFGNGTRLTVT.

The chain recombines TRBV7-8 with TRBJ1-1, with TRBD1 matching 7 bases. Germline V gives CDR1 SGHVS, CDR2 FQNEAQ. Trimming removed 5 bases from V and 5 bases from J; junction bases left unmatched: 8. The CDR3 length is 14 residues. The CDR3: CASSLRTGETEAFF. The CDR3 nucleotides are TGTGCCAGCAGCCTTCGGACAGGCGAAACTGAAGCTTTCTTT.

This clone was seen once. The chain uses TRBV11-1 and TRBJ2-7; 10 nucleotides align to TRBD1. CDR1 and CDR2 from the germline V gene are SGHAT and FQDESV (reference sequence). The CDR3 has 11 amino acids. V trimming: 5 bases; J trimming: 12 bases; junction bases outside the gene matches: 4. The CDR3 region is CASSGDRGLYF. CDR3 DNA: TGTGCCAGCAGCGGGGACAGGGGACTGTACTTC.